This is a list of T cell receptor beta chains from one sample in a study of blood T cell repertoires in COVID-19. Some clones are missing from TCRdb's copy, which holds only in-frame ones; the method was immunoSEQ multiplex PCR. The table includes just over 300,000 clones, approximately 84% detected once. Sequenced: PBMCs or T cells enriched from blood (not recorded which). These TCRs come from a man aged 30-40 years who had recovered from COVID-19. CDR3s include the opening cysteine and the closing phenylalanine or tryptophan. D genes are given only for firm matches. Clone sizes are given selectively: once, few, many, or a class where the clone is expanded.

abundance,d_gene,v_gene,j_gene,CDR3nt,CDR3aa
.,.,TRBV29-1,TRBJ1-1,TGCAGCGCTCTTTTATCCGTGAACACTGAAGCTTTCTTT,CSALLSVNTEAFF
.,.,TRBV30,TRBJ1-4,TGTGCCTGGAGATTTGCCTGGCGGGGGAATGAAAAACTGTTTTTT,CAWRFAWRGNEKLFF
once,.,TRBV13,TRBJ2-7,TGTGCCAGCAGGGAGGGCAGCTACGAGCAGTACTTC,CASREGSYEQYF
.,.,TRBV13,TRBJ2-7,TGTGCCAGCAGCTTGCGAGGGGGTGTCGAGCAGTACTTC,CASSLRGGVEQYF
.,.,TRBV23-1,TRBJ2-7,TGCGCCGGGATGTGGGGGCCGAGAGGGGATTGGTACGAGCAGTACTTC,CAGMWGPRGDWYEQYF
.,TRBD1,TRBV5-1,TRBJ2-2,TGCGCCAGCAGCTTGGAGCGCAGGGGGCCCGGGGAGCTGTTTTTT,CASSLERRGPGELFF
.,TRBD1,TRBV7-9,TRBJ1-1,TGTGCCAGCAGCTTAGGGCCCCCGGGACAGGGGTTGAACACTGAAGCTTTCTTT,CASSLGPPGQGLNTEAFF
once,TRBD2,TRBV11-2,TRBJ2-7,TGTGCCAGCAGCTTAGTTCGACTAGCGGGCGACTCCTACGAGCAGTACTTC,CASSLVRLAGDSYEQYF
.,TRBD1,TRBV6-5,TRBJ1-4,TGTGCCAGCAGGAGGGACAGGGGGGAAAAACTGTTTTTT,CASRRDRGEKLFF
.,.,TRBV21-1,TRBJ2-1,TGTGCCAGCAGGGATAGACAGGGGCAGTCCTACAATGAGCAGTTCTTC,CASRDRQGQSYNEQFF
.,TRBD2,TRBV4-1,TRBJ2-7,TGCGCCAGCAGCCGCGGGACTAGCGGGGGGCATGACGAGCAGTACTTC,CASSRGTSGGHDEQYF
.,TRBD1,TRBV19,TRBJ2-1,TGTGCCAGTAGGACCGACAGGGCCCATGAGCAGTTCTTC,CASRTDRAHEQFF
.,.,TRBV2,TRBJ2-1,TGTGCCAGCAGAGAGCCGTCCCGAGCTGAGCAGTTCTTC,CASREPSRAEQFF
.,TRBD1,TRBV28,TRBJ2-5,TGTGCCAGCAGTCCAAGAGGACAGGGCGCGGATAGGACCCAGTACTTC,CASSPRGQGADRTQYF
.,.,TRBV7-9,TRBJ1-4,TGTGCCAGCAGCTCGCTACAGGGTAATGAAAAACTGTTTTTT,CASSSLQGNEKLFF
.,.,TRBV5-1,TRBJ2-2,TGCGCCAGCAGCTCCCAACTTGCGGGGACCAACACCGGGGAGCTGTTTTTT,CASSSQLAGTNTGELFF
.,TRBD2,TRBV3-1/TRBV3-2,TRBJ2-2,TGTGCCAGCAGCCGCTCCGGGACTAGGGGCCTCGGGGAGCTGTTTTTT,CASSRSGTRGLGELFF
.,.,TRBV19,TRBJ1-5,TGTGCCAGTAGTACGCCCTCGACAGGCCTGACAGGTCAGCCCCAGCATTTT,CASSTPSTGLTGQPQHF
.,.,TRBV7-2,TRBJ2-1,TGTGCCAGCAGCTCCGGGGGTAGTACTGAGCAGTTCTTC,CASSSGGSTEQFF
.,.,TRBV4-2,TRBJ1-1,TGTGCCAGCAGCCGCACCACAGGGAGAGTGAACACTGAAGCTTTCTTT,CASSRTTGRVNTEAFF
.,TRBD1,TRBV15,TRBJ1-5,TGTGCCACCAGTCTCGGACAGGGAGGCAATCAGCCCCAGCATTTT,CATSLGQGGNQPQHF
.,.,TRBV4-2,TRBJ1-2,TGTGCCAGCAGCCAAGAGATGGTGACAGGCAACTATGGCTACACCTTC,CASSQEMVTGNYGYTF
.,TRBD1,TRBV5-8,TRBJ1-5,TGTGCCAGCAGCCCTAGGGACAGGGGTAGCAATCAGCCCCAGCATTTT,CASSPRDRGSNQPQHF
.,TRBD1,TRBV5-8,TRBJ2-7,TGTGCCAGCAGCCGGGACAGGGGTCTTACCCTCTACGAGCAGTACTTC,CASSRDRGLTLYEQYF
.,.,TRBV4-1,TRBJ2-1,TGCGCCAGCAGCCAAGAAATGGGGGCAGCCATCAATGAGCAGTTCTTC,CASSQEMGAAINEQFF
.,.,TRBV18,TRBJ1-5,TGTGCCAGCTCACCACCGGGGCCCTATAGCAATCAGCCCCAGCATTTT,CASSPPGPYSNQPQHF
.,TRBD2,TRBV4-1,TRBJ2-5,TGCGCCAGCAGCCAAGCGATCCGGCGGGGGGCCGGAGAGACCCAGTACTTC,CASSQAIRRGAGETQYF
.,.,TRBV19,TRBJ2-2,TGTGCCAGTACTAATCCGGGTCAGAACACCGGGGAGCTGTTTTTT,CASTNPGQNTGELFF
.,TRBD1,TRBV4-2,TRBJ1-1,TGTGCCAGTCTTCTACACAGGGGAGAGGGTGAAGCTTTCTTT,CASLLHRGEGEAFF
.,TRBD1,TRBV4-1,TRBJ2-5,TGCGCCAGCAGCGAGGGACAGGGGACTGTGGAGACCCAGTACTTC,CASSEGQGTVETQYF
.,TRBD1,TRBV20-1,TRBJ1-1,TGCAGTGCTAGTCGACAGGGGTCTGAAGCTTTCTTT,CSASRQGSEAFF
few,TRBD1,TRBV19,TRBJ2-3,TGTGCCAGTGGCGGACAGGGGGCTGGTGATACGCAGTATTTT,CASGGQGAGDTQYF
.,TRBD1,TRBV29-1,TRBJ1-1,TGCAGCGGATGGGACAGGGTAACGACTGAAGCTTTCTTT,CSGWDRVTTEAFF
once,.,TRBV10-3,TRBJ2-7,TGTGCCATCAGTGACTACTCCTACGAGCAGTACTTC,CAISDYSYEQYF
.,.,TRBV11-3,TRBJ2-1,TGTGCCAGCAGCCCCCGACAGGATTTCATTGTTCTCAATGAGCAGTTCTTC,CASSPRQDFIVLNEQFF
.,.,TRBV19,TRBJ2-7,TGTGCCAGTAGTATAATAGGGGGCTACGAGCAGTACTTC,CASSIIGGYEQYF
.,.,TRBV7-8,TRBJ2-3,TGTGCCAGCAGTTTTAGCGGTGCTAGCACAGATACGCAGTATTTT,CASSFSGASTDTQYF
.,TRBD1,TRBV7-6,TRBJ1-5,TGTGCCAGCAGCGAAGTAGGCGGGACAGGGGAACAGCCCCAGCATTTT,CASSEVGGTGEQPQHF
.,TRBD1,TRBV10-2,TRBJ1-4,TGCGCCAGCAGCCTGACAGGGGTCCCCGCATCTAATGAAAAACTGTTTTTT,CASSLTGVPASNEKLFF
once,TRBD1,TRBV19,TRBJ1-1,TGTGCCAGTAGTATACACCGGGACAGGGGCCCTGAAGCTTTCTTT,CASSIHRDRGPEAFF
.,.,TRBV29-1,TRBJ1-2,TGCAGCGTTGAAGACTACAGGGAAAGGGGGAACTATGGCTACACCTTC,CSVEDYRERGNYGYTF
.,.,TRBV20-1,TRBJ1-2,TGCAGTGCTAGGAGCCCCAATGGCTACACCTTC,CSARSPNGYTF